This entry concerns a single T cell receptor (beta chain). This sample was included in a study of T cells of healthy individuals. The V end lost 1 base, the J end lost 3 bases, and 13 bases lay between the germline ends. This CDR3 has 16 residues. Germline V gene sequence: CDR1 PRHDT, CDR2 FYEKMQ (reference sequence). MiXCR, run by TCRdb on the 5' RACE reads, gives a single entry per CDR3 protein. The sample has 95,000 to 100,000 distinct CDR3 sequences, about 16% seen once. This sequence joins TRBV13 and TRBJ1-3; tentatively, D is TRBD1 (5 bases). The clonotype was recovered from a human donor in good health. CDR3 protein: CASSLEQGDFGNTIYF. For the CDR3, the DNA is TGTGCCAGCAGCTTAGAACAAGGGGACTTTGGAAACACCATATATTTT.